This T cell receptor beta chain derives from a study of T cell repertoires in cytomegalovirus infection. Note on this clonotype: The antigen is not known.

TCRdb re-called the reads through MiXCR, storing one row per CDR3 protein. The table shows about 740,000 distinct CDR3 sequences, with roughly 33% occurring only once. The V end lost 5 bases, the J end lost 5 bases, and 9 bases lay between the germline ends. Germline assignment: CDR1 SGHVS and CDR2 FNYEAQ. The CDR3 is 13 residues long. Study-wide results and limits: CMV carriers having the relevant HLA were flagged by cumulative public TCR beta family frequency.

J is TRBJ2-2 and V is TRBV7-6; D unresolved. The input for sequencing was cultured PBMCs, taken from culture after CMV antigen stimulation. The clonotype comes from a human donor in good health (CMV status not recorded). Some clones in this sample may be carry-over from other donors' samples. CDR3 in amino acids: CASSPRETGELFF. CDR3 DNA sequence: TGTGCCAGCAGCCCTAGAGAGACCGGGGAGCTGTTTTTT.